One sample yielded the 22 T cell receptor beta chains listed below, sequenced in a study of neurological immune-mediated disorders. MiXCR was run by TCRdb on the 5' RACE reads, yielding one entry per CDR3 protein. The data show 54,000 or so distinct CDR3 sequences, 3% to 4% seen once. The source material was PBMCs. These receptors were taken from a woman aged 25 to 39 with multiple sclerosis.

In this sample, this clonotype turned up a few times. CDR3 region: CASSLGDRAEAFF. In nucleotides, the CDR3 is TGCGCCAGCAGCTTGGGGGACAGGGCTGAAGCTTTCTTT. The chain links TRBV5-1 to TRBJ1-1, with 9 bases matching TRBD1. Germline V gives CDR1 SGHRS, CDR2 YFSETQ. The CDR3 covers 13 residues. J gave up 6 bases and V 0 bases, and 0 bases lay outside the gene matches.

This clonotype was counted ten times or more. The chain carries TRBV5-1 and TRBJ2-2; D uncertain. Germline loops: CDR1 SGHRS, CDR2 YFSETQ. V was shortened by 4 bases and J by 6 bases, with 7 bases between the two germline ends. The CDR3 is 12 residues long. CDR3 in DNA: TGCGCCAGCAGCCTGTCTTCCGGGGAGCTGTTTTTT. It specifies CASSLSSGELFF.

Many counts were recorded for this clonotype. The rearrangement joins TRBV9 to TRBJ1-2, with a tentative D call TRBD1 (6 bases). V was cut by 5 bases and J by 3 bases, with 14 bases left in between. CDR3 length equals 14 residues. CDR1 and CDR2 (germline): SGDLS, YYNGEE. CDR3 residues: CASRDQGNYYGYTF. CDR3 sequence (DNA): TGTGCCAGCAGAGACCAGGGGAATTACTATGGCTACACCTTC.

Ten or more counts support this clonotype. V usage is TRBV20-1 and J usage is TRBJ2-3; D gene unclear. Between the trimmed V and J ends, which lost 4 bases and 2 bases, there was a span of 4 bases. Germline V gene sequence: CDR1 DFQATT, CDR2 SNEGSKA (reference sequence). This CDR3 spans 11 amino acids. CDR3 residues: CSATVTDTQYF. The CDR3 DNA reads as TGCAGTGCTACAGTCACAGATACGCAGTATTTT.

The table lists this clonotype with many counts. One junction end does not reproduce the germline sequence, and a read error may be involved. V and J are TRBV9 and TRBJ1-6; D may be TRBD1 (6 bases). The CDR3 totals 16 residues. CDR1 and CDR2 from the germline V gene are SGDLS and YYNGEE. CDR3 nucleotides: TGTGCCAGCAGCGAAAGGGAGGGGGTTGGGGATTCACCCCTCAACTTT. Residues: CASSEREGVGDSPLNF.

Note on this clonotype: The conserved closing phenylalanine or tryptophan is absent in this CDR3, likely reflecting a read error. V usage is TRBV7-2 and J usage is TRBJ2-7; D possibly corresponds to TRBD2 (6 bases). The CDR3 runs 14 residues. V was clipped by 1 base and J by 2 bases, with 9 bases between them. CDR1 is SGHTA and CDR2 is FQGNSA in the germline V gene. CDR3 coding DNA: TGTGCCAGCAGCTTAGTGGAGGGTACCTACGAGCAGTACATC. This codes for CASSLVEGTYEQYI.

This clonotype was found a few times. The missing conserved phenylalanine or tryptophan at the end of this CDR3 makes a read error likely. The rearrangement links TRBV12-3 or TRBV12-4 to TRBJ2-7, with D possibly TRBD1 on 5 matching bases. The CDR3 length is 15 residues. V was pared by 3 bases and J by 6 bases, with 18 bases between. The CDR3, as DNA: TGTGCCAGCAGTTTCAGGGCAGGGCAATGGGGCGAGCAGTACATC. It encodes CASSFRAGQWGEQYI.

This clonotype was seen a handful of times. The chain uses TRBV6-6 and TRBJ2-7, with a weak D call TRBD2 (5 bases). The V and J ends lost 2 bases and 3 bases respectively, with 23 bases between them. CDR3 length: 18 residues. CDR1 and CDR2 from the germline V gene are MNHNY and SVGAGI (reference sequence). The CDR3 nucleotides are TGTGCCAGCAGTTACCGAACGATCCTAGCCTACGGTGACTACGAGCAGTACTTC. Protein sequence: CASSYRTILAYGDYEQYF.

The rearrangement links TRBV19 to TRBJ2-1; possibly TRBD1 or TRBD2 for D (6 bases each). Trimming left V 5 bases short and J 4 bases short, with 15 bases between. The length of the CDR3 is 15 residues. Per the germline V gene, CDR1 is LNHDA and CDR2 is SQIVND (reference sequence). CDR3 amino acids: CASSPGRGQYNEQFF. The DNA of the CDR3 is TGTGCCAGTAGTCCAGGTCGGGGGCAATACAATGAGCAGTTCTTC.

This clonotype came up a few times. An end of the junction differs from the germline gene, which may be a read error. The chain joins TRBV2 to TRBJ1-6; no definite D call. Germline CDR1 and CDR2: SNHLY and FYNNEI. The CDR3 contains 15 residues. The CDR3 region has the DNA TGTGCCAGCACTTCTTCGACGGTGGGAAATTCACCCCTACACTTT. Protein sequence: CASTSSTVGNSPLHF.

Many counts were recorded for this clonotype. The CDR3 reads CASSVEQRGSEQFF. The CDR3 DNA sequence: TGTGCCAGCAGCGTAGAACAGAGGGGCAGTGAGCAGTTCTTC. The chain is built from TRBV9 and TRBJ2-1, with D possibly called TRBD1 or TRBD2 (5 bases each). This CDR3 spans 14 amino acids. The germline V and J ends were trimmed by 0 bases and 9 bases, with 13 bases remaining between them. CDR1 is SGDLS, CDR2 YYNGEE, per germline.

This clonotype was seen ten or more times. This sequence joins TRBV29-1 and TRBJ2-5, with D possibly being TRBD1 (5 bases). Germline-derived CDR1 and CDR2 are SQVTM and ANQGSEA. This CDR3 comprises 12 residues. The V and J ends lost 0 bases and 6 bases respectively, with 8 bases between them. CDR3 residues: CSVEDLGQTQYF. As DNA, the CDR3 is TGCAGCGTTGAAGATCTGGGGCAGACCCAGTACTTC.

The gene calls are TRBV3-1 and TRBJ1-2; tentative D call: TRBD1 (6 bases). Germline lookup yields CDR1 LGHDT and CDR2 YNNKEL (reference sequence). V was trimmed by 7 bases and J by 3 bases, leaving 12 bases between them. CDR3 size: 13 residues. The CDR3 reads CASTRGQYYGYTF. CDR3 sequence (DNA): TGTGCCAGCACCCGTGGACAGTACTATGGCTACACCTTC. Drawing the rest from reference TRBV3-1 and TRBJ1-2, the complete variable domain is DTAVSQTPKYLVTQMGNDKSIKCEQNLGHDTMYWYKQDSKKFLKIMFSYNNKELIINETVPNRFSPKSPDKAHLNLHINSLELGDSAVYFCASTRGQYYGYTFGSGTRLTVV.

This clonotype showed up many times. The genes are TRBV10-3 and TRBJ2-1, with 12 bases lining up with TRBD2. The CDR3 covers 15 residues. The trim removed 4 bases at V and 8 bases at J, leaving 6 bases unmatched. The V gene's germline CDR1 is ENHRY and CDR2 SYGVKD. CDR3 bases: TGTGCCATCAGTGTAAGACTAGCGGGAGAACATGAGCAGTTCTTC. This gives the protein CAISVRLAGEHEQFF.

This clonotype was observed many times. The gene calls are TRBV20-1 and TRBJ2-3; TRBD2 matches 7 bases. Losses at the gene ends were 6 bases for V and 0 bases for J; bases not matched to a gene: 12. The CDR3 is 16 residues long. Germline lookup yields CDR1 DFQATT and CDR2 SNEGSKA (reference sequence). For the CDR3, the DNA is TGCAGTGCACGACGGCCCCTTAGCGGGAGCACAGATACGCAGTATTTT. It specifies CSARRPLSGSTDTQYF.

CDR3 in amino acids: CSASRLTRGPEEQYF. In DNA form, the CDR3 reads TGCAGTGCCTCCCGCTTGACTAGAGGGCCTGAAGAGCAGTACTTC. This chain uses TRBV20-1 with TRBJ2-7; possible D gene TRBD2, 6 bases. CDR3 size: 15 residues. Germline V gives CDR1 DFQATT, CDR2 SNEGSKA (reference sequence). V lost 6 bases and J 7 bases, leaving 25 bases between the germline ends.

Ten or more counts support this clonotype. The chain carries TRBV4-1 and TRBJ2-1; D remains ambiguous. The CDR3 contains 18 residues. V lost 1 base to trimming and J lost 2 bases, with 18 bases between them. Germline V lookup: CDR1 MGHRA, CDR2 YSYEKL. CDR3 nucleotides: TGCGCCAGCAGCCAAGGTGGCCGGCTGACAAATACCTACAATGAGCAGTTCTTC. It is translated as CASSQGGRLTNTYNEQFF.

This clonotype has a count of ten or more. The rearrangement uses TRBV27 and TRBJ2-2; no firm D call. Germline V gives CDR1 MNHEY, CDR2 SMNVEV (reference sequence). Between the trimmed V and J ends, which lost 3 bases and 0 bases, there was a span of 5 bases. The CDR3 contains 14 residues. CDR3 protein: CASSFWSNTGELFF. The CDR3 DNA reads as TGTGCCAGCAGTTTTTGGTCGAACACCGGGGAGCTGTTTTTT.

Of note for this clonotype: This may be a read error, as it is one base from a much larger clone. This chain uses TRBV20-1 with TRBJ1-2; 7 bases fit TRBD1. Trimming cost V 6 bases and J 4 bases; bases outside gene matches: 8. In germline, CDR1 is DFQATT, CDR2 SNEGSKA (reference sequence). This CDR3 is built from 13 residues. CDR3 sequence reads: CSAPGQKAYGYTF. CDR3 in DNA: TGCAGTGCACCGGGACAGAAAGCCTATGGCTACACCTTC.

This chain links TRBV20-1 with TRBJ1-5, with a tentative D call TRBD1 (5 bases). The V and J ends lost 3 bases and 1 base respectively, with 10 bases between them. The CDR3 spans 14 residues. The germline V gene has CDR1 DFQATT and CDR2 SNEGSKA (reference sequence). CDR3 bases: TGCAGTGCTAGCCCGGGGGGGAGCAATCAGCCCCAGCATTTT. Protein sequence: CSASPGGSNQPQHF.

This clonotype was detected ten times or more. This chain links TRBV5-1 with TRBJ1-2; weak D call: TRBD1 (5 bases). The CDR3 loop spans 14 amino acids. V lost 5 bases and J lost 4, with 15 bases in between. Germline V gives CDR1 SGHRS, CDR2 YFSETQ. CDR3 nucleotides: TGCGCCAGCAGGCGACCAGGGCGGATCTATGGCTACACCTTC. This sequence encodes CASRRPGRIYGYTF.

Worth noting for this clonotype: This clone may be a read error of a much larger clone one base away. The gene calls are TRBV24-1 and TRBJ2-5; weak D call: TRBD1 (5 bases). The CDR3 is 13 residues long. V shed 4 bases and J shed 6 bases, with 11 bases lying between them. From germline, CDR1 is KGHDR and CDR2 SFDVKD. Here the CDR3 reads CATSEGRGQTQYF. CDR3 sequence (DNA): TGTGCCACCAGTGAAGGAAGGGGTCAGACCCAGTACTTC.